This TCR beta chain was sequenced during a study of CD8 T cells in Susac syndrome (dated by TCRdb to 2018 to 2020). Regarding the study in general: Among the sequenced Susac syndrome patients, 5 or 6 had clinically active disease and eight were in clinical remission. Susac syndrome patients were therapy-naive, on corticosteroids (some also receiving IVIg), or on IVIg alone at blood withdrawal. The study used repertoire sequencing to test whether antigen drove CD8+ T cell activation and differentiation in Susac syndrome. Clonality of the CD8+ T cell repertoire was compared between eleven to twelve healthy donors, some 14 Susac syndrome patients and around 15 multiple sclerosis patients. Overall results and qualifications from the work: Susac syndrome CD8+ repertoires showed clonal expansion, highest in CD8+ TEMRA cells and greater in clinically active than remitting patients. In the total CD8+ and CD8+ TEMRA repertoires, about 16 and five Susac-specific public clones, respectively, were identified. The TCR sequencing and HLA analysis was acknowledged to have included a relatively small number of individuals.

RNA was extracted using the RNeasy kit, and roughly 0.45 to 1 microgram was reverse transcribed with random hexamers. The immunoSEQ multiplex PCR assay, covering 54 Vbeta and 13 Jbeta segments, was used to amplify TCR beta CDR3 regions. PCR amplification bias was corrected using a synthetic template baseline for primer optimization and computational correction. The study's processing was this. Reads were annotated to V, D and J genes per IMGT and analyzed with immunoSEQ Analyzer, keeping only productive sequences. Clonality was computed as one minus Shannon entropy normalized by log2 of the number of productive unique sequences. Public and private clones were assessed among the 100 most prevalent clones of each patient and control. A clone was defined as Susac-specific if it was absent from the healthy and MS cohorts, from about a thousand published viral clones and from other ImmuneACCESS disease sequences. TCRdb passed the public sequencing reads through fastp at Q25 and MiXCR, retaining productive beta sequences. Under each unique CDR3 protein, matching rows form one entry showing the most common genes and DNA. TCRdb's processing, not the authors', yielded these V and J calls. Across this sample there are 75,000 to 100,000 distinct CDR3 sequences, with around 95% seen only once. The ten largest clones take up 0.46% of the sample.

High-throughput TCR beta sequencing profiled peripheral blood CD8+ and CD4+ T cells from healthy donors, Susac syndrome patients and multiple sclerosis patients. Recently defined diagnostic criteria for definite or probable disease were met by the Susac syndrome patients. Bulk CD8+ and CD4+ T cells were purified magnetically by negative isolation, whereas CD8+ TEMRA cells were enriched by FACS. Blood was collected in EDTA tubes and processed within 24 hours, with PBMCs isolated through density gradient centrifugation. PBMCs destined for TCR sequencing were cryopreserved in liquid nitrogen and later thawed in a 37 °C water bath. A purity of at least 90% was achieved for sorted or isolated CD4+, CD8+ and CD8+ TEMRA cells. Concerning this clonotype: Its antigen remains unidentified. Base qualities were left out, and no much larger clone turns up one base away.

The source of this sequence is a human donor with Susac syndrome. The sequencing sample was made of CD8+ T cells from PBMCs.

The CDR3 reads as follows: CSVGGGDERFTEAFF. Here is the DNA: TGCAGCGTTGGTGGGGGTGACGAACGGTTCACTGAAGCTTTCTTT. The rearranged chain carries TRBV29-1 and TRBJ1-1; matching of 5 bases hints at TRBD1 as the D gene. Trimming takes 4 bases from V and 4 bases from J, and the germline ends sit 19 bases apart. The CDR3 covers 15 residues, taking in both the cysteine and the phenylalanine. Only the CDR3 DNA is retained, 45 bases long and in frame from the first base. CDR1 SQVTM and CDR2 ANQGSEA were looked up in the germline V gene.